This is a list of T cell receptor beta chains from one sample in a study of T cell changes during pregnancy in multiple sclerosis. Profiling relied on immunoSEQ multiplex PCR, and the TCRdb table lists in-frame clones only, not all of them. The sample consists of around 70,000 clones, 90% to 95% of them appearing once. The sequences come from peripheral blood, collected in the third trimester of pregnancy. All receptors derive from a female donor with multiple sclerosis, enrolled in a pregnancy study. Each CDR3 is given with its conserved first and last residue. The D gene is left open where the match is weak. A row's size may be missing; if present it is once, few, many or a size class.

V gene	clone size	D gene	J gene	CDR3 protein	CDR3 DNA
TRBV5-1	-	-	TRBJ1-2	CASTVSGKDYGYTF	TGCGCCAGCACAGTGAGCGGGAAGGACTATGGCTACACCTTC
TRBV6-5	once	TRBD1	TRBJ1-2	CASSYSTGAHYGYTF	TGTGCCAGCAGTTACTCGACAGGGGCCCACTATGGCTACACCTTC
TRBV4-3	-	TRBD2	TRBJ2-3	CASSQTSGFTDTQYF	TGCGCCAGCTCCCAGACTAGCGGCTTCACAGATACGCAGTATTTT
TRBV29-1	-	TRBD1	TRBJ2-7	CSVGKTGTSSYEQYF	TGCAGCGTTGGAAAGACAGGGACCAGCTCCTACGAGCAGTACTTC
TRBV30	-	-	TRBJ2-7	CAWSAPPGVSYEQYF	TGTGCCTGGAGCGCCCCGCCCGGGGTCTCCTACGAGCAGTACTTC
TRBV19	-	TRBD1	TRBJ2-6	CASARGGGGANVLTF	TGTGCCAGTGCCCGAGGGGGCGGGGGGGCCAACGTCCTGACTTTC
TRBV2	-	-	TRBJ1-1	CASSDSDTEAFF	TGTGCCAGCAGTGATTCGGACACTGAAGCTTTCTTT
TRBV20-1	once	TRBD2	TRBJ2-3	CSARLAESGYF	TGCAGTGCCCGACTAGCGGAAAGCGGGTATTTT
TRBV30	-	-	TRBJ1-3	CAWSVLLVGSGNTIYF	TGTGCCTGGAGTGTACTGCTTGTCGGCTCTGGAAACACCATATATTTT
TRBV5-8	-	TRBD1	TRBJ2-7	CASSYSTGGFYEQYF	TGTGCCAGCAGCTACTCGACAGGGGGTTTTTATGAGCAGTACTTC
TRBV7-2	-	TRBD1	TRBJ2-1	CASSIPGQREFF	TGTGCCAGCAGCATACCGGGACAGAGAGAGTTCTTC
TRBV29-1	once	-	TRBJ1-3	CSGLGPGPLNSGNTIYF	TGCAGCGGGTTGGGGCCTGGTCCTCTCAACTCTGGAAACACCATATATTTT
TRBV27	-	-	TRBJ1-5	CASSLSSGVGNQPQHF	TGTGCCAGCAGTTTATCATCAGGGGTCGGCAATCAGCCCCAGCATTTT
TRBV5-1	-	TRBD1	TRBJ1-6	CASRGTGDSPLHF	TGCGCCAGCAGGGGGACAGGGGATTCACCCCTCCACTTT
TRBV7-3	-	TRBD2	TRBJ2-3	CASSRLAGGYDTQYF	TGTGCCAGCAGCCGACTAGCGGGGGGGTACGATACGCAGTATTTT
TRBV27	-	TRBD1	TRBJ2-7	CASSLTGGNYEQYF	TGTGCCAGCAGCCTGACAGGGGGCAACTACGAGCAGTACTTC
TRBV19	-	-	TRBJ1-4	CASSSGAGINEKLFF	TGTGCCAGTAGTTCAGGGGCAGGGATTAATGAAAAACTGTTTTTT
TRBV18	-	-	TRBJ2-3	CASSLLATDTQYF	TGTGCCAGCTCACTTTTAGCGACAGATACGCAGTATTTT
TRBV12-5	few	TRBD2	TRBJ2-5	CASGLRGEETQYF	TGTGCTAGCGGGCTTCGGGGGGAAGAGACCCAGTACTTC
TRBV11-2	-	TRBD1	TRBJ1-1	CASSYPRQGSGTEAFF	TGTGCCAGCAGCTACCCCCGACAGGGTTCGGGCACTGAAGCTTTCTTT
TRBV9	-	-	TRBJ2-5	CASSPLTQETQYF	TGTGCCAGCAGCCCACTTACCCAAGAGACCCAGTACTTC
TRBV7-3	-	TRBD1	TRBJ1-2	CASSLTPGQGYGYTF	TGTGCCAGCAGCTTAACGCCCGGACAGGGGTATGGCTACACCTTC
TRBV18	-	-	TRBJ1-5	CASSQQENQPQHF	TGTGCCAGCTCTCAACAGGAAAATCAGCCCCAGCATTTT
TRBV19	-	TRBD1	TRBJ1-2	CASSPTQGASGYTF	TGTGCCAGTAGTCCGACTCAGGGGGCGTCTGGCTACACCTTC
TRBV6-4	once	TRBD2	TRBJ2-1	CASTSGGLNEQFF	TGTGCCAGTACTAGCGGGGGGTTGAATGAGCAGTTCTTC
TRBV4-1	-	TRBD1	TRBJ1-2	CASSPALTGGLGYTF	TGCGCCAGCAGCCCAGCCTTGACAGGGGGGCTTGGCTACACCTTC
TRBV25-1	-	-	TRBJ2-7	CASSVDSYEQYF	TGTGCCAGCAGTGTCGACAGCTACGAGCAGTACTTC
TRBV6-5	-	-	TRBJ2-3	CASSPSLAGDTQYF	TGTGCCAGCAGTCCATCACTAGCTGGAGATACGCAGTATTTT
TRBV7-2	-	TRBD2	TRBJ2-3	CASSLGISGGVRDTQYF	TGTGCCAGCAGCTTAGGGATTAGCGGGGGAGTCCGGGATACGCAGTATTTT
TRBV6-1	-	TRBD1	TRBJ2-7	CASSAGTVGYEQYF	TGTGCCAGCAGTGCCGGGACAGTTGGCTACGAGCAGTACTTC
TRBV7-3	-	-	TRBJ2-2	CASSPQPGELFF	TGTGCCAGCAGCCCACAGCCAGGGGAGCTGTTTTTT
TRBV5-4	-	-	TRBJ1-2	CASSSGGQGRNYGYTF	TGTGCCAGCAGCTCGGGAGGGCAGGGGAGGAACTATGGCTACACCTTC
TRBV7-8	-	-	TRBJ2-3	CASSRIRGPQDTQYF	TGTGCCAGCAGCCGCATCAGGGGTCCCCAGGATACGCAGTATTTT
TRBV14	-	-	TRBJ2-1	CASSQVRATDEQFF	TGTGCCAGCAGCCAAGTTAGGGCGACAGATGAGCAGTTCTTC
TRBV25-1	-	TRBD1	TRBJ2-5	CASRQTGGKETQYF	TGTGCCAGCAGGCAGACAGGGGGAAAAGAGACCCAGTACTTC
TRBV7-2	-	-	TRBJ2-2	CASSIISGANTGELFF	TGTGCCAGCAGCATCATTAGCGGCGCGAACACCGGGGAGCTGTTTTTT
TRBV18	-	-	TRBJ1-1	CASSPPGGPGTEAFF	TGTGCCAGCTCACCACCAGGGGGACCTGGCACTGAAGCTTTCTTT
TRBV25-1	-	-	TRBJ1-4	CASSEWRGGEKLFF	TGTGCCAGCAGTGAGTGGAGGGGTGGTGAAAAACTGTTTTTT
TRBV4-2	few	TRBD1	TRBJ1-3	CASSQIGQESSGNTIYF	TGTGCCAGCAGCCAAATTGGACAGGAGAGCTCTGGAAACACCATATATTTT
TRBV5-1	-	-	TRBJ1-6	CASSLAGWGFNSPLHF	TGCGCCAGCAGCTTGGCGGGGTGGGGTTTCAATTCACCCCTCCACTTT
TRBV7-2	few	-	TRBJ2-2	CASSLDGGELFF	TGTGCCAGCAGCTTAGACGGGGGGGAGCTGTTTTTT
TRBV29-1	-	TRBD2	TRBJ2-2	CSVGGLAVTGELFF	TGCAGCGTTGGAGGTCTAGCGGTTACCGGGGAGCTGTTTTTT
TRBV5-1	-	-	TRBJ2-3	CASSLPQTGTDTQYF	TGCGCCAGCAGCTTGCCCCAGACTGGCACAGATACGCAGTATTTT
TRBV7-8	once	TRBD1	TRBJ1-2	CASSLATGGANGYTF	TGTGCCAGCAGCTTAGCGACAGGGGGCGCAAATGGCTACACCTTC
TRBV29-1	few	TRBD1	TRBJ1-2	CSVRTGFYGYTF	TGCAGCGTCCGGACAGGGTTCTATGGCTACACCTTC
TRBV10-3	-	-	TRBJ1-5	CAISESGGSNQPQHF	TGTGCCATCAGTGAGTCGGGGGGGTCCAATCAGCCCCAGCATTTT
TRBV11-2	-	TRBD2	TRBJ2-1	CASSFLIAGGFNEQFF	TGTGCCAGCAGCTTCCTCATAGCGGGGGGATTCAATGAGCAGTTCTTC
TRBV7-2	-	-	TRBJ2-7	CASSRRTGISHEQYF	TGTGCCAGCAGCAGGAGAACAGGGATTTCCCACGAGCAGTACTTC
TRBV9	-	-	TRBJ2-6	CASSVAIQGGRANVLTF	TGTGCCAGCAGCGTAGCCATTCAAGGAGGGAGGGCCAACGTCCTGACTTTC
TRBV12-5	-	TRBD1	TRBJ1-2	CASGPWTGGSEGYTF	TGTGCTAGTGGTCCATGGACAGGGGGCTCAGAAGGCTACACCTTC
TRBV12-1	-	-	TRBJ2-7	CATLSSYEQYF	TGTGCCACCCTCAGCTCCTACGAGCAGTACTTC
TRBV10-3	-	-	TRBJ1-6	CAIGGGRRSPLHF	TGTGCCATTGGGGGAGGACGAAGGTCACCCCTCCACTTT
TRBV4-2	-	TRBD2	TRBJ2-1	CASSQEGPRAGGGYNEQFF	TGTGCCAGCAGCCAAGAGGGGCCTCGAGCGGGGGGCGGATACAATGAGCAGTTCTTC